This T cell receptor (beta chain) appears in the sequencing data of a study of early T cells in non-severe SARS-CoV-2 infection. As concerns this clonotype: A read error may be the cause here, since a much bigger clone is one base away.

The CDR3 runs to 16 residues. Per the germline V gene, CDR1 is SGHDT and CDR2 is YYEEEE. Unique molecular identifiers were affixed to single, distinct cDNA molecules. TCRdb called the 5' RACE reads again in MiXCR, with one record for every CDR3 protein. Counted here are some 52,000 distinct CDR3 sequences, roughly 8% occurring once; the ten biggest clones make up 9.4%. Sequenced input: whole blood. This chain joins TRBV5-6 and TRBJ2-3; the match to TRBD1 covers 11 bases. The sequence was collected from an adult who was a healthcare worker with PCR-confirmed SARS-CoV-2 infection or an uninfected control (not recorded which). The CDR3 DNA is TGTGCCAGCAGCATAGGACAGGGGGCTAGCACAGTTACGCAGTATTTT. This sequence encodes CASSIGQGASTVTQYF.